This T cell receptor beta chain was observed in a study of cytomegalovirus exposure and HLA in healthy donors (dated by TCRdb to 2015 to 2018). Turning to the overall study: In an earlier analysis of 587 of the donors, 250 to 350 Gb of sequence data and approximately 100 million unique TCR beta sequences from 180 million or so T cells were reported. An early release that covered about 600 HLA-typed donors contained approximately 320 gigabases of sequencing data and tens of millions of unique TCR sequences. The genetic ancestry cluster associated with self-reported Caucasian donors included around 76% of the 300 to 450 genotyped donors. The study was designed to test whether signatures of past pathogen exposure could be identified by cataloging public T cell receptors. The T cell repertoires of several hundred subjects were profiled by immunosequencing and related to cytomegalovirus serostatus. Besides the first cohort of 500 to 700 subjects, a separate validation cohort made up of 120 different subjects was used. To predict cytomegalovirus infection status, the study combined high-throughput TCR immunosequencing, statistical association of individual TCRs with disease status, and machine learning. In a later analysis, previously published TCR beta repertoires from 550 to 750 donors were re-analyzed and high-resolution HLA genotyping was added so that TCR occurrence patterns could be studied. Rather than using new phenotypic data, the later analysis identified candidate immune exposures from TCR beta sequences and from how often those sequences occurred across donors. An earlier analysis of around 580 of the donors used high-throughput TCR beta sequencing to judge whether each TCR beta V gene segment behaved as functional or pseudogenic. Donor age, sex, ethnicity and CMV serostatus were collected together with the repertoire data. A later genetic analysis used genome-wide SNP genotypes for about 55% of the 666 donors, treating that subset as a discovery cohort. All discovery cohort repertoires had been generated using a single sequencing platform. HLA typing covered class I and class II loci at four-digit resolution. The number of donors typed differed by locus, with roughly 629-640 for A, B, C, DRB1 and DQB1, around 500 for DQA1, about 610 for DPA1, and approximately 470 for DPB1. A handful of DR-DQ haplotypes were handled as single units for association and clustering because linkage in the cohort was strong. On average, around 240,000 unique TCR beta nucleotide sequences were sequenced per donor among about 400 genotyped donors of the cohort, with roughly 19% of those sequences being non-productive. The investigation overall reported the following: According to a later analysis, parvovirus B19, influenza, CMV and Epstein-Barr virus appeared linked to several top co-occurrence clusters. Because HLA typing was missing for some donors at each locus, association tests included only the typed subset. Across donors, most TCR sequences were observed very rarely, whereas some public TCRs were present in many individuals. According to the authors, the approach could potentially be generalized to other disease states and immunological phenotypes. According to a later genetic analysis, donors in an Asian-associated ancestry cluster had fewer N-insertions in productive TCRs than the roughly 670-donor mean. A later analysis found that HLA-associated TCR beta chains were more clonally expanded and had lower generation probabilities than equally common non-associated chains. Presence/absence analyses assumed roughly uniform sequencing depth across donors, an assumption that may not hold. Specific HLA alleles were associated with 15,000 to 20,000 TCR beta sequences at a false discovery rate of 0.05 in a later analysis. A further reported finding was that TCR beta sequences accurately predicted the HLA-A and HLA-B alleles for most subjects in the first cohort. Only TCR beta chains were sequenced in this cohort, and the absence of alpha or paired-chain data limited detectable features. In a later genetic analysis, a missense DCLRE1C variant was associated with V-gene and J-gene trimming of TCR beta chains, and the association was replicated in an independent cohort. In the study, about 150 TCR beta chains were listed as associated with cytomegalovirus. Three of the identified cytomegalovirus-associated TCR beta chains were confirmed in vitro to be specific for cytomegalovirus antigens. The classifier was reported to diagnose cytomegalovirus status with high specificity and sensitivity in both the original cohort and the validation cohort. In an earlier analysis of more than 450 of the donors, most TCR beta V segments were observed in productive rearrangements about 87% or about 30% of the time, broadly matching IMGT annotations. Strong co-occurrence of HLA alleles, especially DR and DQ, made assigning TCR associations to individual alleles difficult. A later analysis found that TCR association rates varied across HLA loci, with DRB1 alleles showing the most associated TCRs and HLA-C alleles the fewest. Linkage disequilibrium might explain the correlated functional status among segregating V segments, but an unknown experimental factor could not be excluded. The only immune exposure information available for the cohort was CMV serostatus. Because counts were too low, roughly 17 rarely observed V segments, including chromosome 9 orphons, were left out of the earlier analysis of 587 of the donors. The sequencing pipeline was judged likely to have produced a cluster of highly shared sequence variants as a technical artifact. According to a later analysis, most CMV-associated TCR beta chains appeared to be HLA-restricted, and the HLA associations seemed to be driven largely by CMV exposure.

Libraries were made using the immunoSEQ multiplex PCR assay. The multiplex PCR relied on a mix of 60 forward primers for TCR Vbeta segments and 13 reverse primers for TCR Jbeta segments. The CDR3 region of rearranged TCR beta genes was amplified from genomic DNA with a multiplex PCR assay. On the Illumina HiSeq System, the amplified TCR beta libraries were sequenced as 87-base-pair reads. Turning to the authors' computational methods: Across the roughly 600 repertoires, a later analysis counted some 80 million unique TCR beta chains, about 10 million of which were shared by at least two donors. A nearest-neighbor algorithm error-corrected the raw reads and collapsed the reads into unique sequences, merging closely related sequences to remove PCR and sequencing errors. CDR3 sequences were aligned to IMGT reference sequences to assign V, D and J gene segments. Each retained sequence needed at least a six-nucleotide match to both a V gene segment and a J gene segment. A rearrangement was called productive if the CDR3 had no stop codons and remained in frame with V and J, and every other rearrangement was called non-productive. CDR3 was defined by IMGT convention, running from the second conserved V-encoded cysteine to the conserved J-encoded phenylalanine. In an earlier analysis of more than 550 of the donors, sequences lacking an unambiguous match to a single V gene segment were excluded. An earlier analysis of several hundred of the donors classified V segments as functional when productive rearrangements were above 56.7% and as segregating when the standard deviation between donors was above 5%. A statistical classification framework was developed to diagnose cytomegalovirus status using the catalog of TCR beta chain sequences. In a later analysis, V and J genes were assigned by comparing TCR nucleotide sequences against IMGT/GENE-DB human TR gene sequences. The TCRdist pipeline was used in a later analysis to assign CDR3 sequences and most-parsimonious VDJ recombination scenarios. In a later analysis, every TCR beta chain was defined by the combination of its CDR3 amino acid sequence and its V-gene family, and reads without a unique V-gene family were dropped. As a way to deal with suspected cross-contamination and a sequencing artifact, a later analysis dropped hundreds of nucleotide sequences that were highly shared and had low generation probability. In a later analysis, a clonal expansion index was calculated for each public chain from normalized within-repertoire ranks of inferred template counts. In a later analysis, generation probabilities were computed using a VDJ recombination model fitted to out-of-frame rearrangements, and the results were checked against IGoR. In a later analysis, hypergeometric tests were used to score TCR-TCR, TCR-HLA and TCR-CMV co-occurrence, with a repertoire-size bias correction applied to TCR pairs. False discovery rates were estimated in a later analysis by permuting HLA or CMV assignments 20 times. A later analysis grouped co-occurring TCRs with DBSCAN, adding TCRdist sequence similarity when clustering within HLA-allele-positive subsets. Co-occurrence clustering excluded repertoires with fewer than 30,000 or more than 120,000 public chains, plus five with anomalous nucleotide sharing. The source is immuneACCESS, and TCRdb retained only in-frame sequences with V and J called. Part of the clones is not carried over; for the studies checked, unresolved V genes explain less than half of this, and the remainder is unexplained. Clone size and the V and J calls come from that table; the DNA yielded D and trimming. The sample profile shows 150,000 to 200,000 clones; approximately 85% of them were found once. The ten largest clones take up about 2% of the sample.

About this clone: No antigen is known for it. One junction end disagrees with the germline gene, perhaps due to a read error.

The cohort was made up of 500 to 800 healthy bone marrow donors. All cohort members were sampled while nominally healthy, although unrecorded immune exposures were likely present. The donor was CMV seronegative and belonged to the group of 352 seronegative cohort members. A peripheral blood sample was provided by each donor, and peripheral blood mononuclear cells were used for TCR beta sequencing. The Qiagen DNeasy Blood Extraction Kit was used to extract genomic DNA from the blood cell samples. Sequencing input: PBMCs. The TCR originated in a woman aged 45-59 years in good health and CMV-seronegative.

The nucleotide sequence is TGCGCCAGCAGCTTTAGCGGGAGTACAGATGCGCAGTATTTT. Translated, it reads CASSFSGSTDAQYF. The chain couples TRBV5-1 to TRBJ2-3; 9 middle bases align to TRBD2. CDR3 length: 14 amino acids, cysteine to phenylalanine. The DNA shown is the 42-base CDR3, in frame from base 1. Based on the germline V gene, the CDR1 and CDR2 sequences are SGHRS and YFSETQ.